This T cell receptor (beta chain) was retrieved from a study of T cell responses to AZD1222 COVID-19 vaccine. Findings of the study overall: Dominant at 160-218 and 743-854, vaccine-associated CD4 TCRs also spanned spike. Among the donors, most were white British and more were female, and clonal diversity was possibly underestimated. Reports say nearly half of spike-specific TCRs go after unmutated variant regions. Two AZD1222 doses significantly raised spike-specific TCR breadth and depth over controls.

CDR3 size: 11 residues. CDR1 is DFQATT and CDR2 is SNEGSKA in the germline V gene (reference sequence). The V end lost 5 bases, the J end lost 6 bases, and 9 bases lay between the germline ends. Remarks on this clone: Its antigen is unknown.

Generated by immunoSEQ multiplex PCR, the TCRdb table keeps only in-frame clones and is missing some. The sample consists of some 100,000 clones, around 90% of them appearing once. The chain joins TRBV20-1 to TRBJ2-3, with no clear D. The receptor comes from an adult in good health. Sequencing was performed on peripheral blood, taken on day 0 of MenACWY control vaccination. CDR3 residues: CSAALSDTQYF. In DNA, the CDR3 is TGCAGTGCTGCTCTCTCCGATACGCAGTATTTT.